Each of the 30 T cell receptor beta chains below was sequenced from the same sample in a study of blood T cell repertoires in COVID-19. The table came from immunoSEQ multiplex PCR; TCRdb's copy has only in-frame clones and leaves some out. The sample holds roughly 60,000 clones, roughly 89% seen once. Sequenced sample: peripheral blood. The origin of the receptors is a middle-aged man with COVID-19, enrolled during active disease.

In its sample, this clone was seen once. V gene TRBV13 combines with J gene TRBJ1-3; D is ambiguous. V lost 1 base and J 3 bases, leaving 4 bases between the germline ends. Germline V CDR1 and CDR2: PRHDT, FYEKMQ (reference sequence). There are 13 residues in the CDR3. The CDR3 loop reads CASSLVGGNTIYF. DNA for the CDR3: TGTGCCAGCAGCTTAGTCGGTGGAAACACCATATATTTT.

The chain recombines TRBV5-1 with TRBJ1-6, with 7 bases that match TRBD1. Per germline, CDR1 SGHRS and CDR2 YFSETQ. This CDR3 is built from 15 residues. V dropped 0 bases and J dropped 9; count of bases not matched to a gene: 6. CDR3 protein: CASSLARGQGSPLHF. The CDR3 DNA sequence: TGCGCCAGCAGCTTGGCTAGGGGGCAGGGTTCACCCCTCCACTTT. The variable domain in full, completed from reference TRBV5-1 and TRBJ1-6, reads KAGVTQTPRYLIKTRGQQVTLSCSPISGHRSVSWYQQTPGQGLQFLFEYFSETQRNKGNFPGRFSGRQFSNSRSEMNVSTLELGDSALYLCASSLARGQGSPLHFGNGTRLTVT.

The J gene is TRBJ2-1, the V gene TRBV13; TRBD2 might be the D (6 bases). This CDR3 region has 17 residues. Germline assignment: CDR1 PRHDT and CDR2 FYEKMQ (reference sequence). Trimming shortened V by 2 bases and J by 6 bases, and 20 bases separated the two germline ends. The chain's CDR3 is CASSLRRLATSPNEQFF. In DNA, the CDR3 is TGTGCCAGCAGCTTACGTCGGCTAGCGACATCACCCAATGAGCAGTTCTTC.

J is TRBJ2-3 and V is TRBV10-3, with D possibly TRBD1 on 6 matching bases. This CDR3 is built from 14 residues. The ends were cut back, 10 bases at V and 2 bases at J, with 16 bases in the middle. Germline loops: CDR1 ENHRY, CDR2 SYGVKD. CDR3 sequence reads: CASSPQGTTDTQYF. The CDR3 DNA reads TGTGCCAGCTCCCCCCAGGGGACCACAGATACGCAGTATTTT.

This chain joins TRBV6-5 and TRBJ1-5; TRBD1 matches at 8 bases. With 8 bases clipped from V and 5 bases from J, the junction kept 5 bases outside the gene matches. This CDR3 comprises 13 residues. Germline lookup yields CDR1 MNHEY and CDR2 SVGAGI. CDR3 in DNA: TGTGCCAGCGACAGGGGCCATGATCAGCCCCAGCATTTT. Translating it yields CASDRGHDQPQHF.

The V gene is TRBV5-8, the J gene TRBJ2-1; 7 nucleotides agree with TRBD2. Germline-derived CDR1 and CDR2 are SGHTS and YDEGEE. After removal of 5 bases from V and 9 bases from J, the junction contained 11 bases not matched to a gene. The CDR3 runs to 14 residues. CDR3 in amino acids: CASSLAGLVGEQFF. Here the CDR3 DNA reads TGTGCCAGCAGTTTAGCGGGCCTGGTGGGTGAGCAGTTCTTC.

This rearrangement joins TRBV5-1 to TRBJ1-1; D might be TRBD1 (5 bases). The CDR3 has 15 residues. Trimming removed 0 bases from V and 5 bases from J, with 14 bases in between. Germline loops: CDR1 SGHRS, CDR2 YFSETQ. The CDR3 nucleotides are TGCGCCAGCAGCTTGGAGCAGGGCCGTAAGACTGAAGCTTTCTTT. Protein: CASSLEQGRKTEAFF.

CDR3 protein: CASQTGVGGYTF. DNA for the CDR3: TGTGCCAGTCAGACAGGGGTTGGAGGCTACACCTTC. The J gene is TRBJ1-2, the V gene TRBV28; 8 bases match TRBD1. Germline V lookup: CDR1 MDHEN, CDR2 SYDVKM. V lost 9 bases and J lost 8; bases outside the gene matches: 8. This CDR3 comprises 12 residues.

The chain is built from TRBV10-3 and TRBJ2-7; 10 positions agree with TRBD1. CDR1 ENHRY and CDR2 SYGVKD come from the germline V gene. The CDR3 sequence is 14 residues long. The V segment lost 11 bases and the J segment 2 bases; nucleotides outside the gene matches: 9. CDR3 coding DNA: TGTGCCGTGGTCTCGGGACAGGGGCCCTACGAGCAGTACTTC. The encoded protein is CAVVSGQGPYEQYF.

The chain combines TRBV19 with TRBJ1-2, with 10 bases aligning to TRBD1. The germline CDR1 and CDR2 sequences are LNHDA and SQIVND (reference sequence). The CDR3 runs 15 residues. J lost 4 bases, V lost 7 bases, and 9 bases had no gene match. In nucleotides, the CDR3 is TGTGCCAGTACCTCTCCACGGACAGGGGGCTATGGCTACACCTTC. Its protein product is CASTSPRTGGYGYTF.

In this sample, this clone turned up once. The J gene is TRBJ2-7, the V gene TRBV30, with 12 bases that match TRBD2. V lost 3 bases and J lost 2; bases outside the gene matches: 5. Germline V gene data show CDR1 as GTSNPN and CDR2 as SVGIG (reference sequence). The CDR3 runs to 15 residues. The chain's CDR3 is CAWRGLAGRPYEQYF. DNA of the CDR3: TGTGCCTGGAGGGGACTAGCGGGCCGTCCCTACGAGCAGTACTTC.

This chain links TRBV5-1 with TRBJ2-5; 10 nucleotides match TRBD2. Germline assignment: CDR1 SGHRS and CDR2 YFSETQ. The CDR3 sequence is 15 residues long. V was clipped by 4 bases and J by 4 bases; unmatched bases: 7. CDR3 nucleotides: TGCGCCAGCAGCGGAGCGGGGGGGCCTGGAGAGACCCAGTACTTC. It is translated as CASSGAGGPGETQYF.

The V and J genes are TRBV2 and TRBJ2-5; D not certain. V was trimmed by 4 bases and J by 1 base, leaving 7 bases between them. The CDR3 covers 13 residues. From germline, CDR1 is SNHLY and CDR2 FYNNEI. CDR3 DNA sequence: TGTGCCAGCAGTGGAACTTCCCAAGAGACCCAGTACTTC. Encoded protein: CASSGTSQETQYF.

CDR3 coding DNA: TGTGCCAGCAGTGAACGGGGAAACACTGAAGCTTTCTTT. This gives the protein CASSERGNTEAFF. The gene calls are TRBV6-1 and TRBJ1-1; D is ambiguous. This CDR3 spans 13 amino acids. Germline values: CDR1 MNHNS, CDR2 SASEGT. The V gene lost 2 bases and the J gene lost 2 bases, with 6 bases spanning the gap.

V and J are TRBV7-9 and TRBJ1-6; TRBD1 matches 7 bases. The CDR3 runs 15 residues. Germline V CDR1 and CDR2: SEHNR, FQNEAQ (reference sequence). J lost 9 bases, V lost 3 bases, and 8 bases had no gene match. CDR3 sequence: CASSFQGGEFSPLHF. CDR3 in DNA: TGTGCCAGCAGCTTTCAAGGGGGCGAATTTTCACCCCTCCACTTT.

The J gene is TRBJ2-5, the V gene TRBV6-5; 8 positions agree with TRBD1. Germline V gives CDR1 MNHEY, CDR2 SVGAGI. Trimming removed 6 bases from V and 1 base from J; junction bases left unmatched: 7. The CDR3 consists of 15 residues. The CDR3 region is CASSRDRNVQETQYF. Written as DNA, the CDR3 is TGTGCCAGCAGCCGGGACAGGAACGTCCAAGAGACCCAGTACTTC.

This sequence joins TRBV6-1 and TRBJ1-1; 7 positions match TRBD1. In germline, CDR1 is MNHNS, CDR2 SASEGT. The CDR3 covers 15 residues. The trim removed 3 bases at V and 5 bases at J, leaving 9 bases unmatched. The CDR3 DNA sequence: TGTGCCAGCAGTGACCACAGGGGAATCGGGACTGAAGCTTTCTTT. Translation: CASSDHRGIGTEAFF.

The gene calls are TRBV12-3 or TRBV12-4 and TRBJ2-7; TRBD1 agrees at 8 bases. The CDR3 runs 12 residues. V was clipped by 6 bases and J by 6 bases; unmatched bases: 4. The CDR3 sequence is CASSRTGPEQYF. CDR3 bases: TGTGCCAGCAGCAGGACAGGGCCCGAGCAGTACTTC.

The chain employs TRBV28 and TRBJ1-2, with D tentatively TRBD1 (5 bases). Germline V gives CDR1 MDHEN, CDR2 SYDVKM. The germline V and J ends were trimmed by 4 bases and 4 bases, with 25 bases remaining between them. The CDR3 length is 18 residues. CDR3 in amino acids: CASSSRSWSGAVGYGYTF. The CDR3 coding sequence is TGTGCCAGCAGTTCCCGCTCTTGGAGCGGGGCCGTCGGCTATGGCTACACCTTC.

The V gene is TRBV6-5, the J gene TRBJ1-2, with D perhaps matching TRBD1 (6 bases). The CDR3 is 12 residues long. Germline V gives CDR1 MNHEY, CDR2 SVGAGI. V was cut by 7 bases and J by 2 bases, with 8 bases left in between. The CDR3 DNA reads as TGTGCCAGCATGGACAGCAACTATGGCTACACCTTC. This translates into CASMDSNYGYTF.

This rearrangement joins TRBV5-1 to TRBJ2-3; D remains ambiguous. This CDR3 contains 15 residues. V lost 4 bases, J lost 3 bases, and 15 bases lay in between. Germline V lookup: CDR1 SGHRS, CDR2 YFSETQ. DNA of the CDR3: TGCGCCAGCAGCGGAAACGGGTTTAGGACAGATACGCAGTATTTT. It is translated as CASSGNGFRTDTQYF.

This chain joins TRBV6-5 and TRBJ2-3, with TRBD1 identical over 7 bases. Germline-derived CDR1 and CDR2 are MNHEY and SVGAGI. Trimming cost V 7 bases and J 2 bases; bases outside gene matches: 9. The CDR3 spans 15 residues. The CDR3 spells CASNFGTVPTDTQYF. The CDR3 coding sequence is TGTGCCAGCAATTTCGGGACAGTCCCCACAGATACGCAGTATTTT.

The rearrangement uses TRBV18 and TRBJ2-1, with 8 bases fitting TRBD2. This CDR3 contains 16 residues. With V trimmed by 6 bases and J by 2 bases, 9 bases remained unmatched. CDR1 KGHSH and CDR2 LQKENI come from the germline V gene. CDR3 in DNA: TGTGCCAGCTCGCCCCAAGCGGGAGCCCCCTACAATGAGCAGTTCTTC. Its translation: CASSPQAGAPYNEQFF.

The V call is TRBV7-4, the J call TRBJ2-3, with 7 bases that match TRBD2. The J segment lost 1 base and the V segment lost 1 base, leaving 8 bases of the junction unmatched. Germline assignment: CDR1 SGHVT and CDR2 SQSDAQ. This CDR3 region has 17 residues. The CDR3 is CASSLELAKVGTDTQYF. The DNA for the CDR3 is TGTGCCAGCAGCTTAGAACTAGCGAAGGTCGGCACAGATACGCAGTATTTT.

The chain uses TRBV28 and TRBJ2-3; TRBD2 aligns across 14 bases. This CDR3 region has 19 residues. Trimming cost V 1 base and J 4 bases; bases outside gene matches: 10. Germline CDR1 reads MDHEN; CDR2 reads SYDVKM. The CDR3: CASSLFHGTSGGGADTQYF. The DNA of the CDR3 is TGTGCCAGCAGTTTATTCCACGGGACTAGCGGGGGTGGCGCAGATACGCAGTATTTT. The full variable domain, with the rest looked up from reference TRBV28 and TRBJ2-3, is DVKVTQSSRYLVKRTGEKVFLECVQDMDHENMFWYRQDPGLGLRLIYFSYDVKMKEKGDIPEGYSVSREKKERFSLILESASTNQTSMYLCASSLFHGTSGGGADTQYFGPGTRLTVL.

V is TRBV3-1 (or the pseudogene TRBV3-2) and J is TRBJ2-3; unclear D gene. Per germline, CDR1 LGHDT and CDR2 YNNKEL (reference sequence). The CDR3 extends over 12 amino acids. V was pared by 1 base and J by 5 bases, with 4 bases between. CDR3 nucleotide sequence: TGTGCCAGCAGCCAAGTGAGAGATACGCAGTATTTT. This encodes CASSQVRDTQYF.

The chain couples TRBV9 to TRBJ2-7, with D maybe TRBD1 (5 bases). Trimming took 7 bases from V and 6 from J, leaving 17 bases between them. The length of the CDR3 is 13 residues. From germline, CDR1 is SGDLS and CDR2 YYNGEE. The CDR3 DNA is TGTGCCAGCGGTGGGCAGGGCTCGAGCGAGCAGTACTTC. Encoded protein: CASGGQGSSEQYF.

The CDR3 region has the DNA TGTGCCAGCAGCGTAGAATCCGGGTACCAAGAGACCCAGTACTTC. Translated: CASSVESGYQETQYF. This chain connects TRBV9 to TRBJ2-5, with unresolved D. From germline, CDR1 is SGDLS and CDR2 YYNGEE. CDR3 length: 15 amino acids. The V end was cut by 0 bases, the J end by 0 bases, with 9 bases between.

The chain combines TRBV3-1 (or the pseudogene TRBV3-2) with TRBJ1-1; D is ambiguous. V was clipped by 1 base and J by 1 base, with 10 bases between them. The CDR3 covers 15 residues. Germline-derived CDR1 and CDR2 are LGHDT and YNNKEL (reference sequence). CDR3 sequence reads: CASSQVRRKNTEAFF. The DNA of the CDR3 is TGTGCCAGCAGCCAAGTCAGGAGGAAGAACACTGAAGCTTTCTTT.

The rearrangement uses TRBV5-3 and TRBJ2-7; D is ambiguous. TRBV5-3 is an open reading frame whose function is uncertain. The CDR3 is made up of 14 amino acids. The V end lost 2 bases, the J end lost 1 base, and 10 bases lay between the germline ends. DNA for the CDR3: TGTGCCAGAAGCTTCCCCAGATATTCCTACGAGCAGTACTTC. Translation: CARSFPRYSYEQYF.